A selection of T cell receptor beta chains follows, all from one sample in a study of OX40 agonist ivuxolimab in advanced cancers. Using immunoSEQ multiplex PCR, the repertoire was profiled, and TCRdb retains in-frame clones only, with some absent. The data contain roughly 100,000 clones, about 90% of them singletons. The source material was CD4+ or CD8+ T cells sorted from blood, sampled in a trial of the OX40 agonist ivuxolimab. These receptors were collected from an adult with an advanced solid tumor such as melanoma, head and neck, liver or kidney cancer. Both conserved end residues are part of each CDR3. Fields, in order: clone size, D gene, J gene, V gene, CDR3 protein, CDR3 DNA. D genes are given only for firm matches. Some rows mark clone size as missing; the rest say once, few, many or name a class of expanded clone.

abundance: .; d_gene: .; j_gene: TRBJ2-2; v_gene: TRBV5-1; CDR3aa: CASTLVGTGELFF; CDR3nt: TGCGCCAGCACCCTCGTAGGCACCGGGGAGCTGTTTTTT
abundance: .; d_gene: .; j_gene: TRBJ1-4; v_gene: TRBV7-9; CDR3aa: CASSPRQTTNEKLFF; CDR3nt: TGTGCCAGCAGCCCGAGACAGACAACTAATGAAAAACTGTTTTTT
abundance: .; d_gene: .; j_gene: TRBJ1-3; v_gene: TRBV11-3; CDR3aa: CASSLVGDSGNTIYF; CDR3nt: TGTGCCAGCAGCTTAGTAGGAGACTCTGGAAACACCATATATTTT
abundance: .; d_gene: .; j_gene: TRBJ2-7; v_gene: TRBV28; CDR3aa: CASRKTPGGLYSYEQYF; CDR3nt: TGTGCCAGCAGGAAGACACCTGGGGGACTCTACTCCTACGAGCAGTACTTC
abundance: .; d_gene: .; j_gene: TRBJ1-1; v_gene: TRBV7-3; CDR3aa: CASSLRGNTEAFF; CDR3nt: TGTGCCAGCAGCTTGCGAGGGAACACTGAAGCTTTCTTT
abundance: .; d_gene: .; j_gene: TRBJ1-4; v_gene: TRBV7-9; CDR3aa: CASSLFQRWSEKLFF; CDR3nt: TGTGCCAGCAGCTTGTTCCAAAGGTGGAGTGAAAAACTGTTTTTT
abundance: .; d_gene: .; j_gene: TRBJ2-7; v_gene: TRBV29-1; CDR3aa: CSVEWSYEQYF; CDR3nt: TGCAGCGTTGAGTGGAGCTACGAGCAGTACTTC
abundance: .; d_gene: .; j_gene: TRBJ2-7; v_gene: TRBV14; CDR3aa: CASSQVASSTPGEQYF; CDR3nt: TGTGCCAGCAGCCAAGTGGCTAGCTCTACCCCCGGGGAGCAGTACTTC
abundance: .; d_gene: .; j_gene: TRBJ2-7; v_gene: TRBV10-3; CDR3aa: CAISERFDAYEQYF; CDR3nt: TGTGCCATCAGTGAGAGGTTTGACGCATACGAGCAGTACTTC
abundance: .; d_gene: .; j_gene: TRBJ1-4; v_gene: TRBV5-1; CDR3aa: CASSLALRTTNEKLFF; CDR3nt: TGCGCCAGCAGCTTGGCCTTGCGGACAACTAATGAAAAACTGTTTTTT
abundance: .; d_gene: .; j_gene: TRBJ2-3; v_gene: TRBV7-2; CDR3aa: CASSLAQGFDTQYF; CDR3nt: TGTGCCAGCAGCTTAGCACAGGGTTTCGATACGCAGTATTTT
abundance: .; d_gene: TRBD1; j_gene: TRBJ2-2; v_gene: TRBV28; CDR3aa: CASSPLDRGNTGELFF; CDR3nt: TGTGCCAGCAGTCCCCTGGACAGGGGCAACACCGGGGAGCTGTTTTTT
abundance: .; d_gene: TRBD2; j_gene: TRBJ2-1; v_gene: TRBV28; CDR3aa: CASTRTSGKLYEQFF; CDR3nt: TGTGCCAGCACCCGGACTAGCGGGAAGTTATATGAGCAGTTCTTC
abundance: .; d_gene: .; j_gene: TRBJ1-5; v_gene: TRBV21-1; CDR3aa: CASSNHLAKPGAHPQPQHF; CDR3nt: TGTGCCAGCAGCAATCACCTGGCGAAACCAGGGGCGCACCCTCAGCCCCAGCATTTT
abundance: .; d_gene: .; j_gene: TRBJ2-6; v_gene: TRBV7-3; CDR3aa: CASSLAFLDSGANVLTF; CDR3nt: TGTGCCAGCAGCTTAGCGTTCCTTGACTCTGGGGCCAACGTCCTGACTTTC
abundance: .; d_gene: TRBD2; j_gene: TRBJ2-3; v_gene: TRBV9; CDR3aa: CASSGPLLSGRAADTQYF; CDR3nt: TGTGCCAGCAGCGGGCCCCTACTTAGCGGGAGGGCGGCAGATACGCAGTATTTT
abundance: .; d_gene: .; j_gene: TRBJ2-7; v_gene: TRBV11-3; CDR3aa: CASSLIADYEQYF; CDR3nt: TGTGCCAGCAGTTTAATTGCGGACTACGAGCAGTACTTC
abundance: .; d_gene: TRBD1; j_gene: TRBJ2-7; v_gene: TRBV5-6; CDR3aa: CASRDAGTGPYEQYF; CDR3nt: TGTGCCAGCAGGGACGCCGGGACAGGACCCTACGAGCAGTACTTC
abundance: once; d_gene: .; j_gene: TRBJ2-7; v_gene: TRBV5-1; CDR3aa: CASSPDAEAYEQYF; CDR3nt: TGCGCCAGCAGCCCGGATGCGGAGGCCTACGAGCAGTACTTC
abundance: .; d_gene: .; j_gene: TRBJ2-2; v_gene: TRBV30; CDR3aa: CAWSRSGELFF; CDR3nt: TGTGCCTGGAGTAGGTCCGGGGAGCTGTTTTTT
abundance: .; d_gene: .; j_gene: TRBJ1-2; v_gene: TRBV7-2; CDR3aa: CASSLAGRSNYGYTF; CDR3nt: TGTGCCAGCAGCTTAGCGGGCAGGTCCAACTATGGCTACACCTTC
abundance: .; d_gene: .; j_gene: TRBJ1-1; v_gene: TRBV5-1; CDR3aa: CASSLRAGGTEAFF; CDR3nt: TGCGCCAGCAGCTTGAGGGCAGGAGGCACTGAAGCTTTCTTT
abundance: .; d_gene: .; j_gene: TRBJ1-1; v_gene: TRBV6-6; CDR3aa: CAHSTGRRGTEAFF; CDR3nt: TGTGCGCACTCCACGGGGAGGCGGGGCACTGAAGCTTTCTTT
abundance: .; d_gene: .; j_gene: TRBJ2-1; v_gene: TRBV30; CDR3aa: CAWSSSYNEQFF; CDR3nt: TGTGCCTGGAGTAGCAGCTACAATGAGCAGTTCTTC
abundance: .; d_gene: TRBD1; j_gene: TRBJ2-5; v_gene: TRBV12-5; CDR3aa: CASGSGTVQETQYF; CDR3nt: TGTGCTAGTGGTTCAGGGACAGTTCAAGAGACCCAGTACTTC
abundance: .; d_gene: .; j_gene: TRBJ2-7; v_gene: TRBV7-2; CDR3aa: CASSLATSSGTGSYEQYF; CDR3nt: TGTGCCAGCAGCTTGGCGACCTCCTCCGGGACTGGATCCTACGAGCAGTACTTC
abundance: .; d_gene: .; j_gene: TRBJ1-5; v_gene: TRBV7-9; CDR3aa: CASSSDVGAGRDNQPQHF; CDR3nt: TGTGCCAGCAGCTCCGATGTTGGGGCAGGCAGGGACAATCAGCCCCAGCATTTT
abundance: .; d_gene: .; j_gene: TRBJ2-7; v_gene: TRBV7-2; CDR3aa: CASSSAGQLYEQYF; CDR3nt: TGTGCCAGCAGCTCCGCTGGACAGCTTTACGAGCAGTACTTC
abundance: .; d_gene: TRBD2; j_gene: TRBJ2-1; v_gene: TRBV7-9; CDR3aa: CASRPSGQAYDEQFF; CDR3nt: TGTGCCAGCAGGCCTAGCGGCCAAGCCTACGATGAGCAGTTCTTC
abundance: .; d_gene: TRBD2; j_gene: TRBJ2-1; v_gene: TRBV5-1; CDR3aa: CASRWASGSGEQFF; CDR3nt: TGCGCCAGCAGGTGGGCTAGCGGGAGTGGTGAGCAGTTCTTC
abundance: once; d_gene: .; j_gene: TRBJ2-2; v_gene: TRBV5-4; CDR3aa: CASSEGLAANTGELFF; CDR3nt: TGTGCCAGCAGCGAAGGACTGGCCGCGAACACCGGGGAGCTGTTTTTT